The present entry profiles one TCR beta chain with its context. The data belong to a study of control samples from healthy donors and cancer patients. V shed 4 bases and J 5 bases; nucleotides not matched to a gene: 4. The germline CDR1 and CDR2 sequences are SGHRS and YFSETQ. This CDR3 region has 15 residues. The assay was immunoSEQ multiplex PCR, and TCRdb's table has in-frame clones only and misses some. The sample contains 100,000 or so clones, approximately 82% of which appear only once. Sequencing was carried out using blood. The chain has TRBV5-1 and TRBJ2-1, with 12 nucleotides matching TRBD2. The clonotype was recovered from a woman aged 55-70 years in good health. CDR3 loop: CASSPGLAGNNEQFF. Here the CDR3 DNA reads TGCGCCAGCAGCCCAGGACTAGCGGGAAACAATGAGCAGTTCTTC. Variable domain in full (rest from reference TRBV5-1 and TRBJ2-1): KAGVTQTPRYLIKTRGQQVTLSCSPISGHRSVSWYQQTPGQGLQFLFEYFSETQRNKGNFPGRFSGRQFSNSRSEMNVSTLELGDSALYLCASSPGLAGNNEQFFGPGTRLTVL.